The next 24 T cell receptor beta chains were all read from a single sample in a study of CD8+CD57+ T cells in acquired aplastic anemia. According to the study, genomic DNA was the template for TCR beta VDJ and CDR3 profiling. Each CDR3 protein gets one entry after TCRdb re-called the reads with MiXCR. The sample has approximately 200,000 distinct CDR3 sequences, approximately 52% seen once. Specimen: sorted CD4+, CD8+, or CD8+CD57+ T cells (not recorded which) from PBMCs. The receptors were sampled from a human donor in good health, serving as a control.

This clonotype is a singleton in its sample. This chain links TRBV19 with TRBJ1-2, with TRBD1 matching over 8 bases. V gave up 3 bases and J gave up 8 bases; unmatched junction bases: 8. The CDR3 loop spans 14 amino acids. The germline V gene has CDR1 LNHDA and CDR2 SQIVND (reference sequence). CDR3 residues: CASSIQGALDGYTF. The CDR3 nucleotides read TGTGCCAGTAGTATCCAGGGGGCGCTTGACGGCTACACCTTC.

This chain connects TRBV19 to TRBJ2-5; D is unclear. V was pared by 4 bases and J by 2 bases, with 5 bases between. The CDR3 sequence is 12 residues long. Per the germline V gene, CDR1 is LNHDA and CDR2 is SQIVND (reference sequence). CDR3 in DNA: TGTGCCAGTAGTACCTGGCAAGAGACCCAGTACTTC. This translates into CASSTWQETQYF.

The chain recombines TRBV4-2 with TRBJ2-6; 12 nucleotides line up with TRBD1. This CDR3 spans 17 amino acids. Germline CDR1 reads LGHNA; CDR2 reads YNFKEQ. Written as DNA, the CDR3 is TGTGCGAGTCTATGGGACAGGGGGCTAACAGGGGCCAACGTCCTGACTTTC. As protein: CASLWDRGLTGANVLTF.

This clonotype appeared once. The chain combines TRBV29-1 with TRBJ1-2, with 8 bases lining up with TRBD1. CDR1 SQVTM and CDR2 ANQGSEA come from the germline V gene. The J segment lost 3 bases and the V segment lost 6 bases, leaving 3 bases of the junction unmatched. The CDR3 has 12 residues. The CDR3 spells CSVTGGYYGYTF. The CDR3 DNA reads TGCAGCGTAACAGGGGGTTACTATGGCTACACCTTC.

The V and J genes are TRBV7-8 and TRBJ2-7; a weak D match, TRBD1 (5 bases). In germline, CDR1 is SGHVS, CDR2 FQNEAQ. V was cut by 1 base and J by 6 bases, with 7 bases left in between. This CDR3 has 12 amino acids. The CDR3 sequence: CASSLVRGEQYF. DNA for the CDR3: TGTGCCAGCAGCTTAGTTAGGGGCGAGCAGTACTTC.

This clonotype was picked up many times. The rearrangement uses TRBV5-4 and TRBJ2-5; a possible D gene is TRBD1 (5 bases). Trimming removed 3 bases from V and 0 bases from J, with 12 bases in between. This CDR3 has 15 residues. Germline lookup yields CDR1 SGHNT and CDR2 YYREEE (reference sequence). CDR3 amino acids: CASSSRRGNQETQYF. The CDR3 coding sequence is TGTGCCAGCAGCTCCCGAAGGGGAAACCAAGAGACCCAGTACTTC.

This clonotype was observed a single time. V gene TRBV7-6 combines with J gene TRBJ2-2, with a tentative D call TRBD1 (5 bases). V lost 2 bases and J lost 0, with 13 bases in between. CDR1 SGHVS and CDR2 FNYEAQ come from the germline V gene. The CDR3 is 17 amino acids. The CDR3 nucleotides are TGTGCCAGCAGCTTAAGATTGGTAGGGGCGAACACCGGGGAGCTGTTTTTT. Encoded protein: CASSLRLVGANTGELFF.

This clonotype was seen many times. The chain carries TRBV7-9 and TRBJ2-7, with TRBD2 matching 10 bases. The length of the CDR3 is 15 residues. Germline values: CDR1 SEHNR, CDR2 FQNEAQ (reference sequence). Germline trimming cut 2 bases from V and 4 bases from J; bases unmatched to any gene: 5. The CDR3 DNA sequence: TGTGCCAGCAGCTTACCTAGCGGGGGTACTTACGAGCAGTACTTC. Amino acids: CASSLPSGGTYEQYF.

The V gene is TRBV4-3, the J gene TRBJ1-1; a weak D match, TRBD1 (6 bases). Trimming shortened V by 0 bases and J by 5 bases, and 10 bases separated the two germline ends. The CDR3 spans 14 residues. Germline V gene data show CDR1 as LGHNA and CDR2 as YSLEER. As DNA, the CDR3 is TGCGCCAGCAGCCAAGAAGGGGGGCGGACTGAAGCTTTCTTT. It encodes CASSQEGGRTEAFF.

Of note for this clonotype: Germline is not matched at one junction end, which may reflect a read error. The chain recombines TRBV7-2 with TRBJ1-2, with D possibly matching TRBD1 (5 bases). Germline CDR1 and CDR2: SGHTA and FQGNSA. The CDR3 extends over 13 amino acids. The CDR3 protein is CASSLPGYYGYTF. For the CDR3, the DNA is TGCGCCAGCAGCTTGCCAGGGTACTATGGCTACACCTTC. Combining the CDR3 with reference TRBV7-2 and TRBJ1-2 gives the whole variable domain GAGVSQSPSNKVTEKGKDVELRCDPISGHTALYWYRQSLGQGLEFLIYFQGNSAPDKSGLPSDRFSAERTGGSVSTLTIQRTQQEDSAVYLCASSLPGYYGYTFGSGTRLTVV.

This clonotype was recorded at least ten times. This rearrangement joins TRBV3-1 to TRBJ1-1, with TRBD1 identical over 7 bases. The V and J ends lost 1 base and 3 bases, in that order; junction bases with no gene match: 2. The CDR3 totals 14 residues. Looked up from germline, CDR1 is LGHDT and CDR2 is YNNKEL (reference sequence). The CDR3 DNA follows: TGTGCCAGCAGCCAAGGACAGGGCGACACTGAAGCTTTCTTT. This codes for CASSQGQGDTEAFF.

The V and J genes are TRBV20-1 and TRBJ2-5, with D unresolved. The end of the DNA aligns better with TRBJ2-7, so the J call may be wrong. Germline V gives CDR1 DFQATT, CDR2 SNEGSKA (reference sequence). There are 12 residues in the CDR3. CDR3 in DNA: TGCAGTGTCAAAATTGGAGCCTACGAGCAGTACTTC. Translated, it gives CSVKIGAYEQYF.

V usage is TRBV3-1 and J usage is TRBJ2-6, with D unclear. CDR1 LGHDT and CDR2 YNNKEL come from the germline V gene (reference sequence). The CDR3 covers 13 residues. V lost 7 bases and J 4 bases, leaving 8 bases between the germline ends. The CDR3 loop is CASIPGGANVLTF. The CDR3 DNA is TGTGCCAGCATCCCCGGGGGGGCCAACGTCCTGACTTTC.

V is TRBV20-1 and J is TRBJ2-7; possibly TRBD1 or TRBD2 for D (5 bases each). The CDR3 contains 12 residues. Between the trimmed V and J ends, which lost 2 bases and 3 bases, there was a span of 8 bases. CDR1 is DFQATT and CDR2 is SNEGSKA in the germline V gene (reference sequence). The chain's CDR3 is CSARRDGYEQYF. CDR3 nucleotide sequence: TGCAGTGCTAGAAGGGACGGCTACGAGCAGTACTTC.

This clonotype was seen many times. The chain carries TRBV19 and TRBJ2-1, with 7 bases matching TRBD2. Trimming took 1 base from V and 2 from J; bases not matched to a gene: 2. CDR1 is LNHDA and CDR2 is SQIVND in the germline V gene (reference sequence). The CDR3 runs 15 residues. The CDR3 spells CASSIASGAYNEQFF. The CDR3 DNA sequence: TGTGCCAGTAGTATAGCTAGCGGAGCCTACAATGAGCAGTTCTTC.

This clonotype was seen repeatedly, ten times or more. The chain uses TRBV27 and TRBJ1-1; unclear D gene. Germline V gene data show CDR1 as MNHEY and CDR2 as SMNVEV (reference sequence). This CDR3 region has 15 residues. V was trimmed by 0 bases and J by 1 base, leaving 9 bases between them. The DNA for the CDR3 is TGTGCCAGCAGTTTATCGAACGTTGGGAACACTGAAGCTTTCTTT. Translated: CASSLSNVGNTEAFF.

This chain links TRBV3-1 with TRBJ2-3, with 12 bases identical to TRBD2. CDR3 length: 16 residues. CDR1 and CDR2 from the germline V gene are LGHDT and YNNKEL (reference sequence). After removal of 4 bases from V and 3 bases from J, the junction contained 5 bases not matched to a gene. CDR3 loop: CASSRQGLAGTDTQYF. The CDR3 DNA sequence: TGTGCCAGCAGCCGACAAGGACTAGCGGGGACAGATACGCAGTATTTT.

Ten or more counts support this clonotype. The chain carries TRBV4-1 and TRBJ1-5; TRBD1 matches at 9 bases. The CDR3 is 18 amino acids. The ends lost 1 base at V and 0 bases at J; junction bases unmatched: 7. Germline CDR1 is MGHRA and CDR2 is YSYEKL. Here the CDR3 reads CASSQAFRQGVSNQPQHF. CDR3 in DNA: TGCGCCAGCAGCCAAGCATTCCGACAGGGGGTTAGCAATCAGCCCCAGCATTTT.

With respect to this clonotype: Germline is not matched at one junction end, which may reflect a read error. The CDR3 DNA reads TGTGCCAGCAGCTCGGACAGGGCAACCTTT. This sequence encodes CASSSDRATF. The rearrangement uses TRBV7-4 and TRBJ1-1; TRBD1 agrees at 8 bases. The CDR3 has 10 residues. From germline, CDR1 is SGHVT and CDR2 SQSDAQ.

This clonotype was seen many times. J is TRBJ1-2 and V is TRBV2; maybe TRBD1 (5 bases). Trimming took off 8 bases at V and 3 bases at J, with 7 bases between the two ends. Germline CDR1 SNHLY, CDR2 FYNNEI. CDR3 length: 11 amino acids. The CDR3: CASATDYGYTF. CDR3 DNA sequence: TGTGCCAGCGCGACAGACTATGGCTACACCTTC.

CDR3 coding DNA: TGCGCCAGCAGCCAGTACGAACTAGCAGGCAATGAGCAGTTCTTC. Encoded protein: CASSQYELAGNEQFF. This chain joins TRBV4-1 and TRBJ2-1; possibly TRBD2 for D (6 bases). CDR3 length: 15 residues. Trimming removed 3 bases at V and 6 bases at J, with 15 bases between. CDR1 and CDR2 from the germline V gene are MGHRA and YSYEKL.

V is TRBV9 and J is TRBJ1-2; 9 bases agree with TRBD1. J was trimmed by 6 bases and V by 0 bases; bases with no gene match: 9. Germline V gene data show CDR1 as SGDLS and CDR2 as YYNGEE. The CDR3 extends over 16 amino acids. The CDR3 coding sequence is TGTGCCAGCAGCGTAGAACCTACAGGGGGCGCGGATGGCTACACCTTC. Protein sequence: CASSVEPTGGADGYTF.

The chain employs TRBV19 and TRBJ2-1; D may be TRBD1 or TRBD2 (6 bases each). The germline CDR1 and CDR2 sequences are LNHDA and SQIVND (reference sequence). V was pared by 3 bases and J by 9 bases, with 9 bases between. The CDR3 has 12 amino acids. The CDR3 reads CASSIWGAEQFF. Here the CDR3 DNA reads TGTGCCAGTAGTATCTGGGGGGCTGAGCAGTTCTTC.

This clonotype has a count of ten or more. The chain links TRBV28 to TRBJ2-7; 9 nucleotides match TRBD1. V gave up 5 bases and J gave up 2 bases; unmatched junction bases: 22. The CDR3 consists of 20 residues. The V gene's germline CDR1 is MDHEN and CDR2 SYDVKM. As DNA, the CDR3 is TGTGCCAGCAGTGTCTCGTTAGGAACGGGGACAGGGCCCCTAACCTACGAGCAGTACTTC. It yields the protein CASSVSLGTGTGPLTYEQYF. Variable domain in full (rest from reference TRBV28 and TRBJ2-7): DVKVTQSSRYLVKRTGEKVFLECVQDMDHENMFWYRQDPGLGLRLIYFSYDVKMKEKGDIPEGYSVSREKKERFSLILESASTNQTSMYLCASSVSLGTGTGPLTYEQYFGPGTRLTVT.